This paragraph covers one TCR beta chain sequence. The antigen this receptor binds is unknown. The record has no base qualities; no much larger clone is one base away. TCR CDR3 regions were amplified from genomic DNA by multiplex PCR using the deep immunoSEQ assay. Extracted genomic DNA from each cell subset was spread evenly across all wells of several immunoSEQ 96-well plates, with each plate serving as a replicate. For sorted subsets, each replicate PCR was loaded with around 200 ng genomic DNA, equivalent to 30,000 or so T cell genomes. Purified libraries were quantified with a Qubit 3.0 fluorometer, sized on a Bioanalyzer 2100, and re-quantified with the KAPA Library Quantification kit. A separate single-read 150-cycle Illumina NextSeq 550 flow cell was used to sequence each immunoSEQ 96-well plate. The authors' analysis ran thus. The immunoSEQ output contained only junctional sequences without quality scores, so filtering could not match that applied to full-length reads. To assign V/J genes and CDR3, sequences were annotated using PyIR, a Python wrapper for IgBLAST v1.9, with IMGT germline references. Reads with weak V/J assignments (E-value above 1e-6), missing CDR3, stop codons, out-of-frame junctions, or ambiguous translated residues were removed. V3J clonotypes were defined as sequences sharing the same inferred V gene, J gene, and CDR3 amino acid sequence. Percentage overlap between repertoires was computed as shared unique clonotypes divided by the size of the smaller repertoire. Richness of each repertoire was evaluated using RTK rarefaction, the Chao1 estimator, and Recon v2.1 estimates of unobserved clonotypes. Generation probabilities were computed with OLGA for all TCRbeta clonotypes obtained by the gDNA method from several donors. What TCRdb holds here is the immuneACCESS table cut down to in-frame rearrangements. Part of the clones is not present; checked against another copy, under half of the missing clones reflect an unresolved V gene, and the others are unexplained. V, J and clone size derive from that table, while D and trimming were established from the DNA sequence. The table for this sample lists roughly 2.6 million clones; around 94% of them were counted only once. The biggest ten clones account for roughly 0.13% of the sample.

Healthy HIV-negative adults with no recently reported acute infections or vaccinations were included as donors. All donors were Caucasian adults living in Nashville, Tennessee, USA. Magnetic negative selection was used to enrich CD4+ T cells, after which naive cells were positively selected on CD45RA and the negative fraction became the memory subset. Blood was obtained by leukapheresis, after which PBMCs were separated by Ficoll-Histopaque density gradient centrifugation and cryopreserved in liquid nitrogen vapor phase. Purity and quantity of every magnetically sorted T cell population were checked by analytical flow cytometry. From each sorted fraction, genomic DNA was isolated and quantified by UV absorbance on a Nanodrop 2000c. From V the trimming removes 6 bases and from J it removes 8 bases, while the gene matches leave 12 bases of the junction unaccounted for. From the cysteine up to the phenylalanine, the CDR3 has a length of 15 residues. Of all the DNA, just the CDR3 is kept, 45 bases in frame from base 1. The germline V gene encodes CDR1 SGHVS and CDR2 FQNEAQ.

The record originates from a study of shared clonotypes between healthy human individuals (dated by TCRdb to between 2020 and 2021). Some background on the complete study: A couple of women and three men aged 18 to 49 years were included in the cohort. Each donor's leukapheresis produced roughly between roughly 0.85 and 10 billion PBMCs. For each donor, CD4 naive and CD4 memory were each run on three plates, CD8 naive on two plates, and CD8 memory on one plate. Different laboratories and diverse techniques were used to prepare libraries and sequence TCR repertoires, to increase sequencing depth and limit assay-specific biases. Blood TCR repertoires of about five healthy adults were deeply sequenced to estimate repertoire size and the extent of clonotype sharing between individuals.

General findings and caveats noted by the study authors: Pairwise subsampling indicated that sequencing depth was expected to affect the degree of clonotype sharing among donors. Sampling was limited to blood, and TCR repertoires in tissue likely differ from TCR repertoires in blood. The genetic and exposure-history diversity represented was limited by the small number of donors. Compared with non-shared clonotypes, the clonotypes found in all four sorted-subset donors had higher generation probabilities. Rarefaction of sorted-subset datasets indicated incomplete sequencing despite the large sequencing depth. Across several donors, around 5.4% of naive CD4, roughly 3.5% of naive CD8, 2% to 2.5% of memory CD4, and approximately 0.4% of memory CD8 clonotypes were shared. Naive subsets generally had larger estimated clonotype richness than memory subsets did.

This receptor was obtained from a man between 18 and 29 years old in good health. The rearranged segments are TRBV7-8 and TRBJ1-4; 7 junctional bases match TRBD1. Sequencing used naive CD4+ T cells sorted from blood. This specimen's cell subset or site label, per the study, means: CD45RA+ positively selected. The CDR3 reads CASRGGQAQGEKLFF. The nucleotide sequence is TGTGCCAGCAGGGGAGGACAGGCCCAGGGGGAAAAACTGTTTTTT.